The source of this T cell receptor (beta chain) is a study of blood T cell repertoires in COVID-19. CDR3 length: 13 residues. V was trimmed by 1 base and J by 12 bases, leaving 10 bases between them. From germline, CDR1 is LGHDT and CDR2 YNNKEL (reference sequence). Sequenced by immunoSEQ multiplex PCR; TCRdb stores in-frame clones only, minus some. Here the sample spans 110,000 to 150,000 clones, around 81% being singletons. The gene calls are TRBV3-1 (or the pseudogene TRBV3-2) and TRBJ1-6; D is undetermined. The material sequenced was PBMCs or T cells enriched from blood (not recorded which). This receptor was identified in a woman aged 40-49 years who had recovered from COVID-19. Here the CDR3 reads CASSQATRRPLHF. In nucleotides, the CDR3 is TGTGCCAGCAGCCAAGCTACTAGGCGACCCCTCCACTTT.